These 25 T cell receptor beta chains share one sample of origin, sequenced in a study of blood T cell repertoires in COVID-19 (dated by TCRdb to the early 2020s). The method behind the library was the immunoSEQ multiplex PCR assay. The immuneACCESS repertoire file appears here via TCRdb, limited to in-frame rearrangements. These files lack a portion of the clones; in checked studies, under half of the deficit traces to unresolved V genes, and the cause of the others is not known. For this sample there are about 70,000 clones; roughly 86% appear just once. The biggest ten clones account for 10% to 15% of the sample. Sequenced: peripheral blood. These receptors all stem from a human donor in a cohort sampled during active COVID-19.

The V gene is TRBV18, the J gene TRBJ2-2; no definite D call. Per germline, CDR1 KGHSH and CDR2 LQKENI. V was shortened by 3 bases and J by 1 base, with 6 bases between the two germline ends. The CDR3 runs to 14 residues. Here the CDR3 reads CASSPQENTGELFF. Here the CDR3 DNA reads TGTGCCAGCTCACCGCAGGAGAACACCGGGGAGCTGTTTTTT.

The chain combines TRBV6-2 or TRBV6-3 with TRBJ2-3; TRBD2 matches at 11 bases. V lost 4 bases and J lost 0; bases outside the gene matches: 9. The germline V gene has CDR1 MNHEY and CDR2 SVGEGT. This CDR3 is built from 18 residues. The CDR3 loop reads CASSFPTSGASSTDTQYF. CDR3 DNA sequence: TGTGCCAGCAGTTTCCCGACTAGCGGGGCTTCTAGCACAGATACGCAGTATTTT.

This clone showed up many times. This chain connects TRBV18 to TRBJ1-1, with D maybe TRBD1 (6 bases). With 5 bases removed from V and 3 bases from J, the gap between germline ends came to 16 bases. The CDR3 has 15 amino acids. CDR1 and CDR2 from the germline V gene are KGHSH and LQKENI. The CDR3 DNA sequence: TGTGCCAGCTCATTAGACAGGTCCCGTCACACTGAAGCTTTCTTT. Encoded protein: CASSLDRSRHTEAFF.

This chain links TRBV7-2 with TRBJ2-7; 10 bases line up with TRBD1. The germline CDR1 and CDR2 sequences are SGHTA and FQGNSA. The J segment lost 5 bases and the V segment lost 8 bases, leaving 12 bases of the junction unmatched. CDR3 length: 15 residues. The CDR3: CASGSLRTGGHEQYF. The CDR3 bases are TGTGCCAGCGGTTCCTTAAGGACAGGGGGGCACGAGCAGTACTTC.

This sequence joins TRBV6-5 and TRBJ1-1; no clear D gene. Trimming stripped 7 bases from V and 1 base from J, with 10 bases between. The V gene's germline CDR1 is MNHEY and CDR2 SVGAGI. The CDR3 has 13 amino acids. The CDR3, as DNA: TGTGCCAGCATGTTAGATGGGAACACTGAAGCTTTCTTT. Protein product: CASMLDGNTEAFF.

The rearrangement links TRBV3-1 (or the pseudogene TRBV3-2) to TRBJ1-5, with D possibly being TRBD1 (6 bases). The CDR3 totals 15 residues. Deletions cut 4 bases from V and 2 bases from J, with 12 bases between. In germline, CDR1 is LGHDT, CDR2 YNNKEL (reference sequence). The DNA of the CDR3 is TGTGCCAGCAGCCCCCGGGCAGGGGGCAATCAGCCCCAGCATTTT. Amino acid sequence: CASSPRAGGNQPQHF.

The table lists this clone with a few counts. The chain combines TRBV7-2 with TRBJ1-5; D gene uncertain. The germline gives CDR1 SGHTA, CDR2 FQGNSA. V lost 3 bases and J 2 bases, leaving 8 bases between the germline ends. The CDR3 runs to 14 residues. For the CDR3, the DNA is TGTGCCAGCAGCTTGAGAACAGGCAATCAGCCCCAGCATTTT. Its translation is CASSLRTGNQPQHF.

The rearrangement uses TRBV6-2 or TRBV6-3 and TRBJ1-3; TRBD1 agrees at 7 bases. This CDR3 has 16 amino acids. Germline lookup yields CDR1 MNHEY and CDR2 SVGEGT. J was trimmed by 4 bases and V by 6 bases; bases with no gene match: 12. The CDR3 protein is CASSRGQRAGGNTIYF. The CDR3 nucleotides read TGTGCCAGCAGCCGGGGACAGCGAGCCGGGGGAAACACCATATATTTT.

The genes are TRBV7-7 and TRBJ2-1; weak D call: TRBD2 (7 bases). CDR1 and CDR2 from the germline V gene are SSHAT and FNYEAQ (reference sequence). This CDR3 has 16 residues. V lost 5 bases to trimming and J lost 10 bases, with 24 bases between them. This CDR3 is CASSGSQGGGRGEQFF. CDR3 DNA: TGTGCCAGCAGCGGGTCCCAGGGAGGGGGACGTGGAGAGCAGTTCTTC.

The genes are TRBV5-4 and TRBJ1-3; TRBD1 aligns across 8 bases. Germline trimming cut 0 bases from V and 9 bases from J; bases unmatched to any gene: 14. The CDR3 contains 17 residues. Germline CDR1 is SGHNT and CDR2 is YYREEE (reference sequence). CDR3 residues: CASSLVWDRRRKCTIYF. In nucleotides, the CDR3 is TGTGCCAGCAGCTTGGTTTGGGACAGGAGACGGAAATGCACCATATATTTT.

The chain combines TRBV12-3 or TRBV12-4 with TRBJ1-2; 8 bases align to TRBD1. There are 13 residues in the CDR3. V lost 6 bases to trimming and J lost 3 bases; unmatched junction nucleotides: 3. The DNA for the CDR3 is TGTGCCAGCAGGGGGACAGGAGACTATGGCTACACCTTC. It specifies CASRGTGDYGYTF.

The V call is TRBV7-2, the J call TRBJ1-2; D unresolved. The germline V gene encodes CDR1 SGHTA and CDR2 FQGNSA. The CDR3 runs to 15 residues. The V end was cut by 1 base, the J end by 0 bases, with 9 bases between. CDR3 bases: TGTGCCAGCAGCTTAGGCGGCGTAGCTAACTATGGCTACACCTTC. Translation gives CASSLGGVANYGYTF.

This CDR3 is CASSTRTGQETQYF. Written as DNA, the CDR3 is TGCGCCAGCAGCACACGGACAGGCCAAGAGACCCAGTACTTC. The rearrangement links TRBV5-1 to TRBJ2-5; TRBD1 agrees at 7 bases. Trimming removed 4 bases from V and 1 base from J; junction bases left unmatched: 4. There are 14 residues in the CDR3. Germline CDR1 reads SGHRS; CDR2 reads YFSETQ.

The CDR3 DNA is TGTGCCAGTTTGGGGCTAGCGAACAATGAGCAGTTCTTC. Amino acid sequence: CASLGLANNEQFF. The chain uses TRBV28 and TRBJ2-1; D might be TRBD2 (6 bases). Germline-derived CDR1 and CDR2 are MDHEN and SYDVKM. Trimming pared 9 bases from V and 5 bases from J, leaving 14 bases between. The CDR3 runs 13 residues.

The V gene is TRBV2, the J gene TRBJ1-1; 7 bases are shared with TRBD1. The CDR3 loop spans 15 amino acids. The germline V gene has CDR1 SNHLY and CDR2 FYNNEI. The J segment lost 1 base and the V segment lost 3 bases, leaving 5 bases of the junction unmatched. The CDR3: CASSDGTVGNTEAFF. The CDR3 DNA sequence: TGTGCCAGCAGTGACGGGACAGTCGGGAACACTGAAGCTTTCTTT.

This clone was observed a few times. The chain combines TRBV10-1 with TRBJ1-2, with a tentative D call TRBD1 (6 bases). V was clipped by 6 bases and J by 6 bases, with 17 bases between them. Germline CDR1 and CDR2: WNHNN and SYGVQD (reference sequence). The CDR3 runs to 14 residues. The CDR3 reads CASSQTGLPHGYTF. In DNA, the CDR3 is TGCGCCAGCAGCCAGACAGGCCTCCCTCATGGCTACACCTTC.

The V call is TRBV6-4, the J call TRBJ2-7, with 10 bases identical to TRBD2. The CDR3 runs to 18 residues. Germline CDR1 is MRHNA and CDR2 is SNTAGT. Trimming cost V 6 bases and J 2 bases; bases outside gene matches: 16. The CDR3 coding sequence is TGTGCCAGCAGAACCGGGACTAGCGCGCCACTCACCACCTACGAGCAGTACTTC. It encodes CASRTGTSAPLTTYEQYF.

The chain carries TRBV5-1 and TRBJ1-2, with 7 bases identical to TRBD1. Germline V gene lookup returns CDR1 SGHRS and CDR2 YFSETQ. The trim removed 4 bases at V and 2 bases at J, leaving 8 bases unmatched. The CDR3 has 15 residues. CDR3 sequence: CASSLGQAGNYGYTF. CDR3 nucleotide sequence: TGCGCCAGCAGCCTAGGACAGGCTGGGAACTATGGCTACACCTTC.

V and J are TRBV6-5 and TRBJ2-7, with a weak D call TRBD1 (6 bases). The CDR3 is 15 amino acids. Germline loops: CDR1 MNHEY, CDR2 SVGAGI. V was cut by 2 bases and J by 4 bases, with 15 bases left in between. The CDR3 loop is CASSYRADRPYEQYF. The CDR3 region has the DNA TGTGCCAGCAGTTACAGGGCGGACAGACCTTACGAGCAGTACTTC.

This clone was counted only a few times. The same CDR3 can be traced to other DNA sequences in this sample. The gene calls are TRBV6-5 and TRBJ1-2; TRBD1 matches at 11 bases. CDR1 and CDR2 (germline): MNHEY, SVGAGI. The CDR3 runs to 16 residues. After removal of 2 bases from V and 4 bases from J, the junction contained 6 bases not matched to a gene. The CDR3 DNA reads as TGTGCCAGCAGTTACGTGAGGACAGGGGGCGGCTATGGCTACACCTTC. Protein product: CASSYVRTGGGYGYTF.

V and J are TRBV29-1 and TRBJ2-1, with D possibly being TRBD1 (6 bases). The CDR3 is made up of 11 amino acids. Germline V gene sequence: CDR1 SQVTM, CDR2 ANQGSEA. V gave up 4 bases and J gave up 10 bases, with 11 bases separating them. CDR3 DNA sequence: TGCAGCGTTGCCCAGGGGTGGGAGCAGTTCTTC. It codes for CSVAQGWEQFF.

This clone was recorded a few times. The chain carries TRBV10-2 and TRBJ1-1, with D possibly being TRBD1 (6 bases). The CDR3 is 12 residues long. Trimming pared 5 bases from V and 6 bases from J, leaving 10 bases between. The V gene's germline CDR1 is WSHSY and CDR2 SAAADI. CDR3 residues: CASSLTGPEAFF. The CDR3 DNA follows: TGCGCCAGCAGTCTGACAGGTCCTGAAGCTTTCTTT.

J is TRBJ2-3 and V is TRBV7-2; unclear D gene. V gave up 6 bases and J gave up 0 bases, with 4 bases separating them. The CDR3 sequence is 12 residues long. Per germline, CDR1 SGHTA and CDR2 FQGNSA. The CDR3 DNA follows: TGTGCCAGCAGTAAAAGCACAGATACGCAGTATTTT. Encoded protein: CASSKSTDTQYF.

The chain recombines TRBV7-3 with TRBJ1-6, with 7 bases matching TRBD1. CDR3 length: 15 residues. Per the germline V gene, CDR1 is SGHTA and CDR2 is FQGTGA. The V and J ends lost 5 bases and 7 bases, in that order; junction bases with no gene match: 8. The CDR3 region is CASSPQGQRNSPLHF. CDR3 DNA sequence: TGTGCCAGCAGCCCACAGGGACAGAGGAATTCACCCCTCCACTTT. Based on the CDR3 plus reference TRBV7-3 and TRBJ1-6, the full variable domain is GAGVSQTPSNKVTEKGKYVELRCDPISGHTALYWYRQSLGQGPEFLIYFQGTGAADDSGLPNDRFFAVRPEGSVSTLKIQRTERGDSAVYLCASSPQGQRNSPLHFGNGTRLTVT.

This clone appeared once. The V and J genes are TRBV2 and TRBJ1-2; the D is unclear. This CDR3 is built from 12 residues. From germline, CDR1 is SNHLY and CDR2 FYNNEI. Trimming stripped 4 bases from V and 3 bases from J, with 6 bases between. The CDR3 here is CASSASDYGYTF. The CDR3 nucleotides read TGTGCCAGCAGTGCGAGCGACTATGGCTACACCTTC.